This TCR beta chain originates from a study of T cells after yellow fever vaccination. Template-switching 5'RACE yielded the TCR cDNA; a universal primer site and UMIs were added in the process. TCRdb reprocessed the 5' RACE reads via MiXCR and lists one record per CDR3 protein. The data contain just under 600,000 distinct CDR3 sequences, roughly 13% of them singletons. V lost 1 base and J 0 bases, leaving 12 bases between the germline ends. Germline CDR1 MGHRA, CDR2 YSYEKL. The CDR3 covers 16 residues. V and J are TRBV4-1 and TRBJ1-1, with D hard to call. This receptor was taken from a man aged 30-40 years who received the YFV17D yellow fever vaccine. The source was PBMCs, collected on the day of the yellow fever booster vaccination. CDR3 in amino acids: CASSQVGGRLNTEAFF. DNA for the CDR3: TGCGCCAGCAGCCAAGTTGGCGGACGACTGAACACTGAAGCTTTCTTT.